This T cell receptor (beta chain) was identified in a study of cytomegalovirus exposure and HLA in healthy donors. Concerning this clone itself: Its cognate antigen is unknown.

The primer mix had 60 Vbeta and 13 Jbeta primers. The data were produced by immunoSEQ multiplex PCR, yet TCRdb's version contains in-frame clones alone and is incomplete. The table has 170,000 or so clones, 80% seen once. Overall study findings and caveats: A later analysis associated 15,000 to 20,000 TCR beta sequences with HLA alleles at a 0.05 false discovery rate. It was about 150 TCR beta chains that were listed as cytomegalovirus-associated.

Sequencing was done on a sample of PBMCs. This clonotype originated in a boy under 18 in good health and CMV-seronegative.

The CDR3 bases are TGTGCCAGCAGCCAAGACGGGACTAGCGGGGGGGTCGAGACCCAGTACTTC. Encoded protein: CASSQDGTSGGVETQYF. This chain joins TRBV4-2 and TRBJ2-5, with TRBD2 identical over 16 bases. This CDR3 comprises 17 residues. Germline V gives CDR1 LGHNA, CDR2 YNFKEQ. The J segment lost 5 bases and the V segment lost 0 bases, leaving 3 bases of the junction unmatched.